This is a list of T cell receptor beta chains from one sample in a study of Tregs in tolerant kidney transplant recipients. Data came from immunoSEQ multiplex PCR; TCRdb stores just in-frame clones and leaves some out. The profile shows some 74,000 clones, approximately 90% of them singletons. The sample here was Tregs from blood, taken before the transplant. Source of these receptors: a human donor who received a combined kidney and bone marrow transplant. The CDR3 runs from the conserved cysteine through the conserved F or W. Fields, in order: J gene, clone size, D gene, V gene, CDR3 protein, CDR3 DNA. A D gene is named only where the DNA matches it firmly. Where a row states a size, it is once, few, many or the class of an expanded clone; other rows omit it.

>TRBJ1-4|few|.|TRBV21-1
CASGKGQGATNEKLFF
TGTGCCAGCGGGAAGGGTCAAGGGGCAACTAATGAAAAACTGTTTTTT
>TRBJ2-7|.|TRBD2|TRBV19
CATSLSGRNDEQYF
TGTGCCACTAGCCTTAGCGGGAGAAACGACGAGCAGTACTTC
>TRBJ2-4|once|.|TRBV19
CASSMGGIAKNIQYF
TGTGCCAGTAGTATGGGGGGCATAGCCAAAAACATTCAGTACTTC
>TRBJ2-7|.|TRBD2|TRBV30
CAWFNSGVTYEQYF
TGTGCCTGGTTCAATAGCGGGGTGACCTACGAGCAGTACTTC
>TRBJ2-7|.|TRBD2|TRBV11-2
CASSLDVGGPDEQYF
TGTGCCAGCAGCTTAGACGTGGGAGGGCCCGACGAGCAGTACTTC
>TRBJ2-7|.|TRBD2|TRBV7-8
CASSLGGRRSYEQYF
TGTGCCAGCAGCTTGGGCGGGAGAAGGTCCTACGAGCAGTACTTC
>TRBJ1-3|.|.|TRBV27
CASMPRGYYSGNTIYF
TGTGCCAGCATGCCAAGGGGGTACTACTCTGGAAACACCATATATTTT
>TRBJ2-7|.|TRBD2|TRBV11-2
CASSTRTSGTYEQYF
TGTGCCAGCAGCACACGGACTAGCGGGACCTACGAGCAGTACTTC
>TRBJ1-2|once|.|TRBV5-1
CASSLIPQGKDGYTF
TGCGCCAGCAGCTTGATCCCACAGGGCAAGGACGGCTACACCTTC
>TRBJ2-1|.|.|TRBV25-1
CASSDGVSLNEQFF
TGTGCCAGCAGTGATGGAGTCTCGCTCAATGAGCAGTTCTTC
>TRBJ2-7|.|.|TRBV21-1
CASSKGALDTGYEQYF
TGTGCCAGCAGCAAAGGGGCTCTCGACACGGGCTACGAGCAGTACTTC
>TRBJ1-6|once|TRBD1|TRBV18
CASSPAPPGQGNSPLHF
TGTGCCAGCTCACCGGCACCTCCGGGACAGGGTAATTCACCCCTCCACTTT
>TRBJ1-2|.|TRBD1|TRBV5-1
CASSLDPGGQGASNYGYTF
TGCGCCAGCAGCTTGGATCCCGGGGGACAGGGCGCCTCTAACTATGGCTACACCTTC
>TRBJ2-7|once|TRBD2|TRBV5-1
CASGVAGAYEQYF
TGCGCCAGCGGGGTAGCGGGAGCCTACGAGCAGTACTTC
>TRBJ1-1|.|.|TRBV28
CASRSKRTEAFF
TGTGCCAGCAGATCCAAAAGGACTGAAGCTTTCTTT
>TRBJ2-1|once|TRBD2|TRBV6-1
CASSAASGGNEQFF
TGTGCCAGCAGCGCGGCTAGCGGAGGCAATGAGCAGTTCTTC
>TRBJ2-6|.|.|TRBV29-1
CSVTLSGANVLTF
TGCAGCGTTACTCTCTCGGGGGCCAACGTCCTGACTTTC
>TRBJ1-1|.|.|TRBV19
CASRLQGRNTEAFF
TGTGCCAGTAGATTACAGGGTCGGAACACTGAAGCTTTCTTT
>TRBJ2-3|.|TRBD2|TRBV7-8
CASSLATSGTYYTQYF
TGTGCCAGCAGCCTCGCGACTAGCGGGACTTATTATACGCAGTATTTT
>TRBJ2-6|.|TRBD2|TRBV7-9
CASSFPSGRAGANVLTF
TGTGCCAGCAGCTTCCCTAGCGGGAGGGCTGGGGCCAACGTCCTGACTTTC
>TRBJ2-3|.|TRBD2|TRBV7-3
CASSPGSGRTDTQYF
TGTGCCAGCAGCCCCGGTAGCGGGAGAACAGATACGCAGTATTTT
>TRBJ2-3|.|.|TRBV5-8
CASSLGSMVRASDTQYF
TGTGCCAGCAGCTTGGGGTCAATGGTGAGGGCCTCAGATACGCAGTATTTT
>TRBJ2-1|once|TRBD2|TRBV4-3
CASSQDFLAGGSNEQFF
TGCGCCAGCAGCCAAGATTTCTTAGCGGGAGGATCCAATGAGCAGTTCTTC
>TRBJ2-7|.|TRBD2|TRBV7-2
CASSVSAGGRGENEQYF
TGCGCCAGCAGCGTTTCGGCGGGAGGGAGGGGGGAGAACGAGCAGTACTTC
>TRBJ1-4|.|.|TRBV5-1
CASSKPTGLGLFF
TGCGCCAGCAGCAAACCCACAGGGCTGGGACTGTTTTTT
>TRBJ2-5|.|TRBD2|TRBV5-1
CASSATSGRETQYF
TGCGCCAGCAGCGCGACTAGCGGGAGGGAGACCCAGTACTTC
>TRBJ2-7|few|TRBD2|TRBV7-3
CASSLDGRIREGLYEQYF
TGTGCCAGCAGCTTAGATGGGAGGATTCGGGAGGGTTTGTACGAGCAGTACTTC
>TRBJ1-5|.|.|TRBV19
CASSPLGGESNQPQHF
TGTGCCAGTAGTCCACTGGGCGGGGAGAGCAATCAGCCCCAGCATTTT
>TRBJ1-4|.|.|TRBV6-1
CASREHRGQGSTNEKLFF
TGTGCCAGCAGAGAACACCGGGGGCAGGGGAGCACTAATGAAAAACTGTTTTTT
>TRBJ1-1|.|.|TRBV4-1
CASSQEVGPTEAFF
TGCGCCAGCAGCCAAGAGGTGGGCCCCACTGAAGCTTTCTTT
>TRBJ1-5|.|.|TRBV25-1
CASSERTKSDQPQHF
TGTGCCAGCAGTGAGAGGACCAAATCGGATCAGCCCCAGCATTTT
>TRBJ2-1|.|TRBD1|TRBV7-3
CASSSTGGSYNEQFF
TGTGCCAGCAGCTCCACAGGGGGTTCCTACAATGAGCAGTTCTTC